This record concerns one T cell receptor (beta chain) sequence. This record belongs to a study of blood T cell repertoires in COVID-19. In the study overall: T cells, B-cell-depleted T cells, or PBMCs supplied cDNA or gDNA.

The CDR3 extends over 17 amino acids. From germline, CDR1 is MNHNS and CDR2 SASEGT. Trimming removed 4 bases from V and 4 bases from J, with 22 bases in between. The authors' processing: Researchers report that nucleated cell counts were estimated from reference gene primer amplification. TCRdb's copy holds only in-frame clones and misses some; the assay was immunoSEQ multiplex PCR. The V and J calls and clone size are taken from that table; D and trimming were inferred from the DNA. The data show 120,000 to 150,000 clones, 85% to 90% seen once. Sequenced material: peripheral blood. V is TRBV6-1 and J is TRBJ1-1; no firm D call. The sequence was obtained from a woman of 80 years or more with acute or convalescent COVID-19. This CDR3 reads CASSASGLARARTEAFF. The CDR3 DNA is TGTGCCAGCAGTGCGAGCGGGCTCGCTAGGGCTCGCACTGAAGCTTTCTTT.